This T cell receptor (beta chain) was captured in a study of identical twins. Remarks on this clonotype: Its antigen is currently unknown.

Germline V CDR1 and CDR2: KGHSH, LQKENI. CDR3 length: 15 amino acids. Trimming left V 5 bases short and J 4 bases short, with 17 bases between. Notes on the study in general: Conclusions were drawn cross-sectionally by statistical analysis, without following the same donors. In cord blood, abundant beta clonotypes had fewer insertions; memory showed no trend.

TCRdb called the 5' RACE reads again in MiXCR, with one record for every CDR3 protein. Found here are about 790,000 distinct CDR3 sequences, 18% of them singletons; the top ten hold about an eighth. This same sample was also taken into another study, of T cells expressing NK-cell markers. That source notes: CD3+CD56+NKG2C+, CD3+CD56+NKG2C- and CD3+CD56-NKG2C+ T cells, once sorted, supplied the TCR beta repertoires. Evidence did not settle whether expanded NKG2C+ T cell clones targeted HCMV.

Sequenced input: PBMCs. This clonotype was sampled from a woman aged 18 to 35 in good health. J is TRBJ2-5 and V is TRBV18; maybe TRBD2 (6 bases). CDR3 in DNA: TGTGCCAGCTCATCCGGTGGCGCGGGAATAGAGACCCAGTACTTC. This encodes CASSSGGAGIETQYF.